This T cell receptor (beta chain) comes out of a study of long-term antiretroviral therapy in people with HIV. As for the study in general: The 2015 immediate-ART recommendation came about a decade after the earliest samples. Whole-study findings and limits: Blood, drawn from about 2004 to 2017, may reflect older ART regimens. Relative to control repertoires, HIV repertoires exhibited narrower CDR3 length ranges.

There was at least one pre-ART PBMC sample for each donor, plus at least two post-ART PBMC samples. Worth noting for this clone: The antigen is unknown.

An immunoSEQ assay, version v3.0, was performed at survey level. The data were produced by immunoSEQ multiplex PCR, yet TCRdb's version contains in-frame clones alone and is incomplete. The table records tens of thousands of clones, nearly 95% of them present only once. This sample comprised unsorted PBMCs, obtained approximately 6.1 years after starting antiretroviral therapy. The receptor was derived from a man in his thirties or forties with HIV.

CDR3 residues: CASSPRDREGNEQFF. As DNA, the CDR3 is TGCGCCAGCAGCCCCCGGGACAGGGAAGGCAATGAGCAGTTCTTC. The V call is TRBV4-1, the J call TRBJ2-1, with 9 bases fitting TRBD1. With 4 bases clipped from V and 6 bases from J, the junction kept 7 bases outside the gene matches. Germline V gene sequence: CDR1 MGHRA, CDR2 YSYEKL. The CDR3 length is 15 residues.